The 12 T cell receptor beta chains below come from one sample, sequenced in a study of cytotoxic CD8 clonotypes in ibrutinib-treated CLL. Only in-frame clones appear in the TCRdb table, and some are missing; sequencing was by immunoSEQ multiplex PCR. The table has fewer than 85,000 clones, about 85% seen once. Sample: PBMCs, taken after 12 months of ibrutinib treatment. These receptors all come from a human donor with chronic lymphocytic leukemia.

The chain links TRBV6-6 to TRBJ2-5; 11 bases line up with TRBD2. Germline lookup yields CDR1 MNHNY and CDR2 SVGAGI (reference sequence). CDR3 length: 16 residues. V lost 2 bases to trimming and J lost 4 bases; unmatched junction nucleotides: 6. DNA for the CDR3: TGTGCCAGCAGTTACCTGGGGCTAGCGGGAGGAGAGACCCAGTACTTC. Protein sequence: CASSYLGLAGGETQYF.

The CDR3 region has the DNA TGTGCCAGCACCCCACCCAACTCCTACAATGAGCAGTTCTTC. Amino acids: CASTPPNSYNEQFF. The rearrangement joins TRBV7-9 to TRBJ2-1; no reliable D call. The germline V gene encodes CDR1 SEHNR and CDR2 FQNEAQ (reference sequence). Trimming removed 7 bases at V and 0 bases at J, with 10 bases between. The CDR3 is 14 amino acids.

The chain uses TRBV6-1 and TRBJ1-1, with unresolved D. From germline, CDR1 is MNHNS and CDR2 SASEGT. This CDR3 is built from 15 residues. V gave up 0 bases and J gave up 1 base, with 9 bases separating them. Written as DNA, the CDR3 is TGTGCCAGCAGTGAAGCCCCGGGCGCGAACACTGAAGCTTTCTTT. Its translation: CASSEAPGANTEAFF.

The chain combines TRBV6-6 with TRBJ2-7, with D tentatively TRBD1 (6 bases). Deletions cut 6 bases from V and 2 bases from J, with 14 bases between. Germline V gives CDR1 MNHNY, CDR2 SVGAGI (reference sequence). The CDR3 length is 14 residues. The CDR3 here is CASSPRGRAYEQYF. The CDR3 coding sequence is TGTGCCAGCAGCCCCAGGGGCCGGGCCTACGAGCAGTACTTC.

The CDR3 region has the DNA TGTGCCAGCAGCTTAGGGGCAGGGTCCGGAAACACCATATATTTT. It is translated as CASSLGAGSGNTIYF. The chain recombines TRBV7-9 with TRBJ1-3; a possible D gene is TRBD1 (5 bases). The CDR3 contains 15 residues. V gave up 1 base and J gave up 4 bases, with 11 bases separating them. Germline V gene lookup returns CDR1 SEHNR and CDR2 FQNEAQ (reference sequence).

DNA for the CDR3: TGCGCCAGCAGCCCTCTACTAGCGGGAGGAGAGACCCAGTACTTC. Translation gives CASSPLLAGGETQYF. This chain links TRBV4-3 with TRBJ2-5, with 12 bases that match TRBD2. The junction had 4 bases not matched to a gene; V was cut back by 4 bases and J by 4 bases. The CDR3 has 15 amino acids. Germline CDR1 is LGHNA and CDR2 is YSLEER.

The V gene is TRBV7-2, the J gene TRBJ2-7; TRBD1 aligns across 7 bases. CDR3 size: 15 residues. J gave up 9 bases and V 5 bases, and 16 bases lay outside the gene matches. Per the germline V gene, CDR1 is SGHTA and CDR2 is FQGNSA. The CDR3 here is CASSLGTVALVGQYF. The CDR3 nucleotides are TGTGCCAGCAGCCTGGGGACAGTGGCTTTGGTAGGGCAGTACTTC. Full variable domain (rest looked up from reference TRBV7-2 and TRBJ2-7): GAGVSQSPSNKVTEKGKDVELRCDPISGHTALYWYRQSLGQGLEFLIYFQGNSAPDKSGLPSDRFSAERTGGSVSTLTIQRTQQEDSAVYLCASSLGTVALVGQYFGPGTRLTVT.

This chain connects TRBV10-3 to TRBJ1-1; 10 bases line up with TRBD1. Germline CDR1 reads ENHRY; CDR2 reads SYGVKD. The CDR3 covers 14 residues. J lost 8 bases, V lost 7 bases, and 10 bases had no gene match. The CDR3 region has the DNA TGTGCCATCAACTCGGGACAGGGGCACCGCGAAGCTTTCTTT. Amino acid sequence: CAINSGQGHREAFF.

The genes are TRBV4-2 and TRBJ2-3; D not certain. Germline values: CDR1 LGHNA, CDR2 YNFKEQ. The V and J ends lost 0 bases and 1 base respectively, with 14 bases between them. This CDR3 has 17 amino acids. CDR3 residues: CASSQDAAAWGTDTQYF. CDR3 coding DNA: TGTGCCAGCAGCCAAGATGCGGCCGCCTGGGGCACAGATACGCAGTATTTT.

V gene TRBV6-1 combines with J gene TRBJ2-1; D may be TRBD1 or TRBD2 (5 bases each). The CDR3 runs 16 residues. Germline V gene lookup returns CDR1 MNHNS and CDR2 SASEGT. The V and J ends lost 4 bases and 2 bases respectively, with 15 bases between them. The CDR3: CASSAIPGPPYNEQFF. The CDR3 DNA sequence: TGTGCCAGCAGTGCGATACCGGGACCCCCCTACAATGAGCAGTTCTTC.

The chain recombines TRBV20-1 with TRBJ1-4; TRBD1 might be the D (6 bases). Germline assignment: CDR1 DFQATT and CDR2 SNEGSKA (reference sequence). Deletions cut 7 bases from V and 8 bases from J, with 11 bases between. The CDR3 extends over 11 amino acids. The CDR3, as DNA: TGCAGTGGCAGGAGGGGGGAAAAACTGTTTTTT. It yields the protein CSGRRGEKLFF.

This chain uses TRBV5-1 with TRBJ2-5; D is unclear. The CDR3 spans 12 residues. CDR1 is SGHRS and CDR2 is YFSETQ in the germline V gene. The ends were cut back, 5 bases at V and 0 bases at J, with 5 bases in the middle. The DNA of the CDR3 is TGCGCCAGCAGACCCAACCAAGAGACCCAGTACTTC. Its translation is CASRPNQETQYF.